These 27 T cell receptor beta chains were sequenced from one sample in a study of prognosis after radiotherapy for stage I lung cancer. Two-round multiplex PCR amplified TCR beta CDR3 from genomic DNA. Used in first-round PCR were primers specific to each TRBV and TRBJ gene. TCRdb re-derived calls from the multiplex PCR reads in MiXCR, one entry per CDR3 protein. The repertoire holds about 15,000 distinct CDR3 sequences, with about 47% as singletons. Source: PBMCs, taken before or after stereotactic body radiation therapy (not recorded which). The receptor source for this set is a donor aged 50 or older with non-small cell lung cancer.

This clonotype has at least ten counts. The chain carries TRBV6-1 and TRBJ2-4; 8 positions match TRBD1. The length of the CDR3 is 14 residues. Per germline, CDR1 MNHNS and CDR2 SASEGT. Trimming removed 2 bases from V and 6 bases from J; junction bases left unmatched: 3. CDR3 residues: CASSETGGGNIQYF. The CDR3 coding sequence is TGTGCCAGCAGTGAAACAGGGGGTGGAAACATTCAGTACTTC.

Of note for this clonotype: A much larger clone sits a single nucleotide away, making a read error possible. This chain links TRBV10-3 with TRBJ1-1; no reliable D call. The CDR3 sequence is 13 residues long. Germline CDR1 and CDR2: ENHRY and SYGVKD. V was clipped by 2 bases and J by 4 bases, with 8 bases between them. The CDR3 DNA reads TGTGCCATCAGTGAGAAACAGAGCACTGAAGCTTTCTTT. It translates to CAISEKQSTEAFF.

By its share, this clonotype is medium-sized (0.01 to 0.1%). The V call is TRBV7-2, the J call TRBJ2-3; TRBD2 aligns across 7 bases. Germline CDR1 SGHTA, CDR2 FQGNSA. The ends lost 1 base at V and 6 bases at J; junction bases unmatched: 4. The CDR3 consists of 14 residues. The CDR3 protein is CASSLVVGGDTQYF. CDR3 bases: TGTGCCAGCAGCTTAGTGGTGGGAGGGGATACGCAGTATTTT.

As to this clonotype: With only one base between it and a far larger clone, this is likely a read error. The chain employs TRBV6-9 and TRBJ1-1; no clear D. Per the germline V gene, CDR1 is MNHGY and CDR2 is SVAAGI. The V end was cut by 4 bases, the J end by 8 bases, with 17 bases between. CDR3 length: 14 amino acids. CDR3 residues: CASSSGGVKGEAFF. CDR3 DNA sequence: TGTGCCAGCAGTTCGGGTGGGGTTAAAGGGGAAGCTTTCTTT.

Relative to its sample, this clonotype is medium-sized. V and J are TRBV12-3 or TRBV12-4 and TRBJ2-3, with D possibly matching TRBD2 (6 bases). The CDR3 length is 15 residues. V lost 5 bases to trimming and J lost 2 bases, with 14 bases between them. In DNA form, the CDR3 reads TGTGCCAGCAGTCTCGGAGGGGCCCTCACAGATACGCAGTATTTT. Translating it yields CASSLGGALTDTQYF.

The count of this clonotype is one. CDR3 in DNA: TGTGCCAGTAGTACGGAGCATTGGACCGGGGAGCTGTTTTTT. Translating gives CASSTEHWTGELFF. V gene TRBV19 combines with J gene TRBJ2-2; D not certain. The CDR3 has 14 residues. Germline CDR1 LNHDA, CDR2 SQIVND (reference sequence). V was shortened by 4 bases and J by 5 bases, with 11 bases between the two germline ends.

In regard to this clonotype: This likely reflects a read error, since a far larger clone is one base away. This chain links TRBV5-1 with TRBJ1-2; TRBD2 might be the D (6 bases). TRBJ2-7 matches the DNA end more closely, so the J call is doubtful. The CDR3 length is 13 residues. Germline V gene data show CDR1 as SGHRS and CDR2 as YFSETQ. The CDR3 here is CASSLSGVGEQYF. The CDR3 region has the DNA TGCGCCAGCAGCTTGTCGGGGGTAGGGGAGCAGTACTTC.

As regards this clonotype: It differs at one base from a far larger clone, so likely a read error. This chain uses TRBV6-4 with TRBJ1-1; tentative D call: TRBD1 (5 bases). V lost 3 bases, J lost 4 bases, and 6 bases lay in between. This CDR3 has 12 amino acids. The germline gives CDR1 MRHNA, CDR2 SNTAGT. CDR3 sequence: CASSEGGTEAFF. For the CDR3, the DNA is TGTGCCAGCAGTGAGGGGGGCACTGAAGCTTTCTTT.

This clonotype has at least ten counts. V is TRBV5-1 and J is TRBJ1-1; D not resolved. Trimming stripped 3 bases from V and 0 bases from J, with 12 bases between. The CDR3 covers 15 residues. CDR1 is SGHRS and CDR2 is YFSETQ in the germline V gene. CDR3 bases: TGCGCCAGCAGCTCGGGAATGCCCATGAACACTGAAGCTTTCTTT. Translating gives CASSSGMPMNTEAFF.

This clonotype was seen at least ten times. V and J are TRBV10-3 and TRBJ2-3, with D uncertain. The CDR3 runs to 14 residues. From germline, CDR1 is ENHRY and CDR2 SYGVKD. Trimming cost V 0 bases and J 7 bases, with 11 bases left between them. The CDR3 loop reads CAISESNSQNTQYF. CDR3 coding DNA: TGTGCCATCAGTGAGTCGAATTCACAGAATACGCAGTATTTT.

On this clonotype: A read error may explain this, as a much larger clone is one base away. The chain links TRBV5-1 to TRBJ1-4, with TRBD1 matching 7 bases. Looked up from germline, CDR1 is SGHRS and CDR2 is YFSETQ. The CDR3 has 13 amino acids. V was pared by 2 bases and J by 8 bases, with 3 bases of the junction left unmatched. CDR3 sequence reads: CASSFDRAEKLFF. The DNA for the CDR3 is TGCGCCAGCAGCTTTGACAGGGCCGAAAAACTGTTTTTT. Variable domain in full (rest from reference TRBV5-1 and TRBJ1-4): KAGVTQTPRYLIKTRGQQVTLSCSPISGHRSVSWYQQTPGQGLQFLFEYFSETQRNKGNFPGRFSGRQFSNSRSEMNVSTLELGDSALYLCASSFDRAEKLFFGSGTQLSVL.

V and J are TRBV9 and TRBJ1-6; 11 bases are a match to TRBD1. There are 15 residues in the CDR3. The V gene end was trimmed by 4 bases and the J gene end by 9 bases; junction bases not matched to a gene: 6. Germline CDR1 SGDLS, CDR2 YYNGEE. The CDR3 sequence is CASSTRTGGGSPLHF. Here the CDR3 DNA reads TGTGCCAGCAGCACAAGGACAGGGGGCGGTTCACCCCTCCACTTT. The entire variable domain, with the rest obtained from reference TRBV9 and TRBJ1-6, is as follows: DSGVTQTPKHLITATGQRVTLRCSPRSGDLSVYWYQQSLDQGLQFLIQYYNGEERAKGNILERFSAQQFPDLHSELNLSSLELGDSALYFCASSTRTGGGSPLHFGNGTRLTVT.

The rearrangement uses TRBV7-2 and TRBJ2-3; a weak D match, TRBD2 (6 bases). Germline CDR1 and CDR2: SGHTA and FQGNSA. Trimming took off 5 bases at V and 3 bases at J, with 15 bases between the two ends. This CDR3 comprises 15 residues. This CDR3 reads CASSLRASETDTQYF. DNA for the CDR3: TGTGCCAGCAGCCTCCGGGCTAGCGAGACAGATACGCAGTATTTT.

This chain uses TRBV7-3 with TRBJ2-1; D remains ambiguous. V was clipped by 6 bases and J by 8 bases, with 17 bases between them. The germline V gene has CDR1 SGHTA and CDR2 FQGTGA. The CDR3 spans 14 residues. The CDR3 loop reads CASRKGPNVHEQFF. The CDR3 DNA reads TGTGCCAGCAGAAAGGGCCCAAACGTCCATGAGCAGTTCTTC.

The V call is TRBV6-1, the J call TRBJ1-2; the D gene is possibly TRBD1 (5 bases). The CDR3 sequence is 15 residues long. V lost 6 bases and J lost 7, with 21 bases in between. Germline V CDR1 and CDR2: MNHNS, SASEGT. CDR3 in amino acids: CASSPSGGTAFGYTF. CDR3 DNA: TGTGCCAGCAGCCCGTCGGGGGGGACGGCGTTTGGCTACACCTTC.

This clonotype was seen ten or more times. The V call is TRBV5-1, the J call TRBJ2-3; 8 bases are shared with TRBD2. Germline-derived CDR1 and CDR2 are SGHRS and YFSETQ. The CDR3 totals 16 residues. Trimming cost V 4 bases and J 6 bases; bases outside gene matches: 13. This CDR3 is CASSRAGGGFGDTQYF. The CDR3, as DNA: TGCGCCAGCAGCCGAGCCGGGGGGGGCTTCGGGGATACGCAGTATTTT.

This clonotype was seen a single time. V gene TRBV20-1 combines with J gene TRBJ2-1; 16 positions agree with TRBD2. V shed 5 bases, J shed 8 bases, and the junction held 6 bases outside the gene matches. The CDR3 consists of 15 residues. Germline-derived CDR1 and CDR2 are DFQATT and SNEGSKA (reference sequence). CDR3: CSAEGTSGRAYEQFF. The CDR3 DNA reads TGCAGTGCTGAAGGGACTAGCGGGAGGGCATATGAGCAGTTCTTC.

At least ten counts were recorded for this clonotype. This sequence joins TRBV3-1 and TRBJ1-2; D remains ambiguous. Trimming took off 5 bases at V and 4 bases at J, with 8 bases between the two ends. The CDR3 consists of 12 residues. The V gene's germline CDR1 is LGHDT and CDR2 YNNKEL (reference sequence). CDR3 loop: CASSRVPYGYTF. The CDR3 bases are TGTGCCAGCAGCAGAGTTCCCTATGGCTACACCTTC.

V usage is TRBV12-3 or TRBV12-4 and J usage is TRBJ2-3; 10 nucleotides align to TRBD2. V shed 5 bases, J shed 8 bases, and the junction held 19 bases outside the gene matches. This CDR3 is built from 18 residues. Here the CDR3 reads CASSPQWVLAGAGVTQYF. CDR3 nucleotide sequence: TGTGCCAGCAGTCCACAGTGGGTTCTAGCGGGGGCAGGAGTTACGCAGTATTTT.

This clonotype was observed a handful of times. The chain employs TRBV9 and TRBJ2-5; the D gene is possibly TRBD1 (6 bases). The CDR3 extends over 14 amino acids. V was cut by 4 bases and J by 0 bases, with 10 bases left in between. The V gene's germline CDR1 is SGDLS and CDR2 YYNGEE. CDR3 nucleotides: TGTGCCAGCAGCCCCCGACAGGACCAAGAGACCCAGTACTTC. Translation: CASSPRQDQETQYF.

The V and J genes are TRBV30 and TRBJ2-5; possibly TRBD1 for D (6 bases). With 3 bases removed from V and 4 bases from J, the gap between germline ends came to 15 bases. This CDR3 contains 14 residues. Germline assignment: CDR1 GTSNPN and CDR2 SVGIG (reference sequence). This CDR3 is CAWRGRGGVETQYF. For the CDR3, the DNA is TGTGCCTGGAGAGGACGTGGGGGCGTAGAGACCCAGTACTTC. Full variable domain (outside the CDR3, taken from reference TRBV30 and TRBJ2-5): SQTIHQWPATLVQPVGSPLSLECTVEGTSNPNLYWYRQAAGRGLQLLFYSVGIGQISSEVPQNLSASRPQDRQFILSSKKLLLSDSGFYLCAWRGRGGVETQYFGPGTRLLVL.

By share, this clonotype counts as medium-sized (0.01 to 0.1%). The chain carries TRBV2 and TRBJ1-1; TRBD1 is a possible D gene (6 bases). The ends were cut back, 6 bases at V and 6 bases at J, with 14 bases in the middle. Germline CDR1 and CDR2: SNHLY and FYNNEI. The CDR3 has 13 residues. This CDR3 reads CASRGAGVPEAFF. The CDR3 nucleotides are TGTGCCAGCAGGGGGGCGGGGGTCCCTGAAGCTTTCTTT.

At least ten counts were recorded for this clonotype. V and J are TRBV12-3 or TRBV12-4 and TRBJ2-3; 13 bases match TRBD2. Trimming at V came to 10 bases and at J to 3 bases, leaving 4 bases not matched to a gene. This CDR3 has 14 amino acids. The CDR3 region has the DNA TGTGCCACCGGACTAGCGGGAGAAACAGATACGCAGTATTTT. Encoded protein: CATGLAGETDTQYF.

Only one count was recorded for this clonotype. Written as DNA, the CDR3 is TGTGCCAGCAGCCCGCTGGGTGCAGGTACTAGAGATGAGCAGTTCTTC. As protein: CASSPLGAGTRDEQFF. The rearrangement links TRBV14 to TRBJ2-1; TRBD2 is a possible D gene (5 bases). V lost 4 bases and J 8 bases, leaving 21 bases between the germline ends. The CDR3 sequence is 16 residues long. Germline loops: CDR1 SGHDN, CDR2 FVKESK.

Many counts were recorded for this clonotype. The gene calls are TRBV24-1 and TRBJ2-5, with 8 bases fitting TRBD1. The germline V gene encodes CDR1 KGHDR and CDR2 SFDVKD. This CDR3 is built from 15 residues. V lost 5 bases, J lost 2 bases, and 6 bases stayed unmatched. In nucleotides, the CDR3 is TGTGCCACCAGTGCAGGGGGCCTTTTTCAAGAGACCCAGTACTTC. Residues: CATSAGGLFQETQYF.

In this sample, this clonotype turned up a few times. One base away lies a much larger clone, so this may be a sequencing read error. The chain links TRBV28 to TRBJ2-2; D may be TRBD1 or TRBD2 (6 bases each). The V gene's germline CDR1 is MDHEN and CDR2 SYDVKM. V was cut by 4 bases and J by 0 bases, with 9 bases left in between. The length of the CDR3 is 15 residues. The chain's CDR3 is CASSSRGANTGELFF. The CDR3 DNA reads TGTGCCAGCAGTTCAAGGGGGGCGAACACCGGGGAGCTGTTTTTT.

About this clonotype itself: Only one base separates this from a far larger clonotype, so it likely reflects a read error. This chain uses TRBV6-2 or TRBV6-3 with TRBJ2-5, with D possibly being TRBD2 (5 bases). Germline CDR1 reads MNHEY; CDR2 reads SVGEGT. Trimming removed 5 bases from V and 8 bases from J, with 15 bases in between. The CDR3 consists of 13 residues. The DNA for the CDR3 is TGTGCCAGCAGTGAAAGGGAGTTTGACACCCAGTACTTC. Its protein is CASSEREFDTQYF.